Each of the 29 T cell receptor beta chains below was sequenced from the same sample in a study of shared clonotypes between healthy human individuals. Repertoires were generated with immunoSEQ multiplex PCR, while TCRdb's copy carries only in-frame clones and drops some. Found here are some 2,500,000 clones, roughly 93% of them singletons; the top ten hold roughly 0.39%. Sequencing was done on a sample of naive CD4+ T cells from PBMCs. The subset here: CD45RA+ positively selected. Receptor source: a man aged 18 to 29 in good health. Some clones in this sample may be carry-over from other donors' samples.

J is TRBJ2-1 and V is TRBV6-1, with a weak D call TRBD2 (5 bases). The CDR3 covers 13 residues. Trimming stripped 11 bases from V and 3 bases from J, with 14 bases between. Germline V gives CDR1 MNHNS, CDR2 SASEGT. CDR3 loop: CAGASGVYNEQFF. As DNA, the CDR3 is TGTGCCGGCGCCTCCGGGGTCTACAATGAGCAGTTCTTC.

Comments on this clone: In the same sample, other DNA sequences code for this CDR3. The chain joins TRBV15 to TRBJ1-3; TRBD1 might be the D (5 bases). CDR1 and CDR2 from the germline V gene are LNHNV and YYDKDF (reference sequence). The V end was cut by 0 bases, the J end by 4 bases, with 7 bases between. CDR3 length: 14 amino acids. CDR3 in DNA: TGTGCCACCAGCAGAGATAGGGGAGGAAACACCATATATTTT. Translating it yields CATSRDRGGNTIYF.

The gene calls are TRBV5-1 and TRBJ2-2; D is tentatively TRBD1 or TRBD2 (5 bases each). V lost 0 bases, J lost 6 bases, and 9 bases lay in between. The CDR3 length is 14 residues. Germline lookup yields CDR1 SGHRS and CDR2 YFSETQ. The CDR3 DNA reads TGCGCCAGCAGCTTGGGAGGGGTGGCCGGGGAGCTGTTTTTT. Protein sequence: CASSLGGVAGELFF.

CDR3 sequence reads: CASRTSTGLIYGYTF. In DNA, the CDR3 is TGTGCCAGCAGGACTTCAACGGGACTGATCTATGGCTACACCTTC. The chain has TRBV28 and TRBJ1-2; D might be TRBD1 (5 bases). The germline V gene encodes CDR1 MDHEN and CDR2 SYDVKM. CDR3 length: 15 residues. The V gene lost 6 bases and the J gene lost 4 bases, with 18 bases spanning the gap.

The gene calls are TRBV5-1 and TRBJ2-2, with 7 bases fitting TRBD2. The CDR3 is 17 amino acids. After removal of 4 bases from V and 2 bases from J, the junction contained 11 bases not matched to a gene. Germline V CDR1 and CDR2: SGHRS, YFSETQ. CDR3 sequence: CASSLTGLVLNTGELFF. CDR3 in DNA: TGCGCCAGCAGCCTGACCGGACTAGTTCTTAACACCGGGGAGCTGTTTTTT.

The chain joins TRBV2 to TRBJ2-7; D gene uncertain. This CDR3 comprises 14 residues. Trimming took 3 bases from V and 2 from J, leaving 11 bases between them. CDR1 is SNHLY, CDR2 FYNNEI, per germline. CDR3 sequence: CASSEISLTYEQYF. CDR3 sequence (DNA): TGTGCCAGCAGTGAGATTTCGTTGACCTACGAGCAGTACTTC.

The chain employs TRBV2 and TRBJ2-2; no reliable D call. Germline CDR1 and CDR2: SNHLY and FYNNEI. This CDR3 has 12 residues. The V end lost 6 bases, the J end lost 6 bases, and 8 bases lay between the germline ends. The CDR3 sequence is CASRPISGELFF. The CDR3 bases are TGTGCCAGCAGGCCAATTTCCGGGGAGCTGTTTTTT.

The V gene is TRBV7-2, the J gene TRBJ2-5; D is possibly TRBD2 (5 bases). V dropped 2 bases and J dropped 1 base, with 20 bases sitting between them. The CDR3 is 18 amino acids. CDR1 SGHTA and CDR2 FQGNSA come from the germline V gene. This CDR3 reads CASSLYLRAGSFQETQYF. CDR3 nucleotides: TGTGCCAGCAGCTTATATTTGCGGGCAGGCTCCTTCCAAGAGACCCAGTACTTC.

V and J are TRBV4-2 and TRBJ2-3; D uncertain. Germline CDR1 LGHNA, CDR2 YNFKEQ. Trimming shortened V by 5 bases and J by 8 bases, and 8 bases separated the two germline ends. The CDR3 is 11 residues long. The CDR3 sequence is CASSDLGTQYF. In DNA, the CDR3 is TGTGCCAGCAGCGACCTCGGTACGCAGTATTTT.

V usage is TRBV5-1 and J usage is TRBJ2-7; possible D gene TRBD2, 5 bases. The germline V gene has CDR1 SGHRS and CDR2 YFSETQ. The length of the CDR3 is 15 residues. Trimming pared 4 bases from V and 0 bases from J, leaving 14 bases between. The CDR3 sequence is CASSPGVGISYEQYF. CDR3 bases: TGCGCCAGCAGCCCTGGTGTCGGGATCTCCTACGAGCAGTACTTC.

The chain carries TRBV9 and TRBJ2-2; maybe TRBD1 (5 bases). This CDR3 region has 14 residues. The V gene's germline CDR1 is SGDLS and CDR2 YYNGEE. Trimming shortened V by 2 bases and J by 10 bases, and 15 bases separated the two germline ends. The DNA for the CDR3 is TGTGCCAGCAGCGTGGAAGGGGCCAAGGAGGAGCTGTTTTTT. Translating gives CASSVEGAKEELFF.

Turning to this clone: Other DNA sequences in this specimen translate into the identical CDR3. J is TRBJ2-7 and V is TRBV6-5; 10 positions agree with TRBD2. Germline-derived CDR1 and CDR2 are MNHEY and SVGAGI. The CDR3 runs 15 residues. The ends lost 3 bases at V and 5 bases at J; junction bases unmatched: 7. CDR3 nucleotide sequence: TGTGCCAGCAGTTATGGAGGTCTAGCGGGAGACGAGCAGTACTTC. Protein: CASSYGGLAGDEQYF.

The chain has TRBV7-2 and TRBJ1-6, with a tentative D call TRBD1 (5 bases). Trimming pared 3 bases from V and 10 bases from J, leaving 7 bases between. Germline lookup yields CDR1 SGHTA and CDR2 FQGNSA. The CDR3 totals 12 residues. The CDR3 sequence: CASSFGQSPLHF. In DNA, the CDR3 is TGTGCCAGCAGCTTCGGACAATCACCCCTCCACTTT.

The V and J genes are TRBV9 and TRBJ2-5; TRBD1 is a possible D gene (6 bases). Germline CDR1 reads SGDLS; CDR2 reads YYNGEE. The CDR3 spans 13 residues. V dropped 3 bases and J dropped 8 bases, with 14 bases sitting between them. CDR3 region: CASSETTGLTQYF. CDR3 nucleotide sequence: TGTGCCAGCAGCGAGACAACAGGGTTAACCCAGTACTTC.

V and J are TRBV28 and TRBJ2-3; no definite D call. Trimming cost V 8 bases and J 6 bases, with 9 bases left between them. CDR3 length equals 11 residues. Germline values: CDR1 MDHEN, CDR2 SYDVKM. CDR3 sequence reads: CASRRWDTQYF. The CDR3 nucleotides read TGTGCCAGCCGAAGGTGGGATACGCAGTATTTT.

This chain joins TRBV28 and TRBJ1-4, with no clear D. CDR3 length: 16 residues. The V gene's germline CDR1 is MDHEN and CDR2 SYDVKM. With 3 bases removed from V and 0 bases from J, the gap between germline ends came to 11 bases. DNA for the CDR3: TGTGCCAGCAGTTTTATTGGTCGTCCAACTAATGAAAAACTGTTTTTT. Protein sequence: CASSFIGRPTNEKLFF.

The J gene is TRBJ2-7, the V gene TRBV9; the D gene could be TRBD1 or TRBD2 (5 bases each). Germline loops: CDR1 SGDLS, CDR2 YYNGEE. This CDR3 contains 14 residues. Trimming stripped 0 bases from V and 3 bases from J, with 10 bases between. In nucleotides, the CDR3 is TGTGCCAGCAGCGTAGCGGGACCTGGCTACGAGCAGTACTTC. As protein: CASSVAGPGYEQYF.

J is TRBJ2-5 and V is TRBV4-2; D tentatively fits TRBD1 or TRBD2 (5 bases each). CDR3 length: 16 residues. The germline gives CDR1 LGHNA, CDR2 YNFKEQ. V was pared by 3 bases and J by 0 bases, with 14 bases between. CDR3 loop: CASSQRGGPDQETQYF. The CDR3 bases are TGTGCCAGCAGCCAGAGGGGCGGGCCCGACCAAGAGACCCAGTACTTC.

This chain joins TRBV28 and TRBJ1-1, with TRBD1 matching 8 bases. Germline trimming cut 6 bases from V and 5 bases from J; bases unmatched to any gene: 11. This CDR3 region has 15 residues. Germline V lookup: CDR1 MDHEN, CDR2 SYDVKM. DNA for the CDR3: TGTGCCAGCAGACCCACAACAGGGGGGGGAACTGAAGCTTTCTTT. Translated, it gives CASRPTTGGGTEAFF.

Points on this clone: Within the sample, other DNA sequences also encode this same CDR3. V usage is TRBV28 and J usage is TRBJ2-5, with 7 bases that match TRBD1. CDR1 and CDR2 from the germline V gene are MDHEN and SYDVKM. J was trimmed by 3 bases and V by 6 bases; bases with no gene match: 4. The CDR3 has 13 residues. The CDR3 loop is CASSPGTEETQYF. CDR3 coding DNA: TGTGCCAGCAGCCCCGGGACAGAAGAGACCCAGTACTTC.

This clone was counted once. The chain employs TRBV10-2 and TRBJ2-3; TRBD2 agrees at 11 bases. Losses at the gene ends were 3 bases for V and 0 bases for J; bases not matched to a gene: 2. The CDR3 consists of 16 residues. Germline assignment: CDR1 WSHSY and CDR2 SAAADI. The DNA for the CDR3 is TGCGCCAGCAGTGAAGGGACTAGCGGTAGCACAGATACGCAGTATTTT. Its translation is CASSEGTSGSTDTQYF.

The chain employs TRBV2 and TRBJ1-4; D is unclear. The CDR3 is 15 amino acids. CDR1 and CDR2 (germline): SNHLY, FYNNEI. The V end was cut by 0 bases, the J end by 8 bases, with 13 bases between. This CDR3 reads CASSEALEGKEKLFF. The CDR3 nucleotides are TGTGCCAGCAGTGAAGCGCTGGAGGGAAAGGAAAAACTGTTTTTT.

The gene calls are TRBV5-1 and TRBJ2-5; 10 bases map to TRBD2. The CDR3 consists of 18 residues. The ends lost 2 bases at V and 2 bases at J; junction bases unmatched: 12. Per the germline V gene, CDR1 is SGHRS and CDR2 is YFSETQ. As DNA, the CDR3 is TGCGCCAGCAGCTTTGGGTCTAGCGGGAGCTGGGGGCAAGAGACCCAGTACTTC. Protein: CASSFGSSGSWGQETQYF.

The rearrangement links TRBV10-3 to TRBJ1-5; D unclear. The CDR3 has 14 residues. From germline, CDR1 is ENHRY and CDR2 SYGVKD. V lost 2 bases, J lost 2 bases, and 7 bases lay in between. The CDR3 protein is CAISEPGGNQPQHF. CDR3 in DNA: TGTGCCATCAGTGAGCCCGGGGGCAATCAGCCCCAGCATTTT.

V gene TRBV5-1 combines with J gene TRBJ2-5; 10 bases fit TRBD1. This CDR3 contains 15 residues. Germline trimming cut 2 bases from V and 3 bases from J; bases unmatched to any gene: 4. The germline CDR1 and CDR2 sequences are SGHRS and YFSETQ. CDR3: CASSLMGTGEETQYF. CDR3 sequence (DNA): TGCGCCAGCAGCTTAATGGGGACAGGGGAAGAGACCCAGTACTTC.

The chain couples TRBV7-7 to TRBJ2-3, with D perhaps TRBD1 (6 bases). Looked up from germline, CDR1 is SSHAT and CDR2 is FNYEAQ (reference sequence). The length of the CDR3 is 17 residues. Trimming took 5 bases from V and 1 from J, leaving 19 bases between them. The CDR3 DNA follows: TGTGCCAGCAGCCTACCCCTCCGGGACATTGGCACAGATACGCAGTATTTT. It codes for CASSLPLRDIGTDTQYF.

The V and J genes are TRBV7-2 and TRBJ2-7; D gene unclear. Germline V CDR1 and CDR2: SGHTA, FQGNSA. V was cut by 2 bases and J by 5 bases, with 7 bases left in between. The CDR3 extends over 12 amino acids. CDR3 coding DNA: TGTGCCAGCAGCTTAATAAGGCACGAGCAGTACTTC. Amino acids: CASSLIRHEQYF.

The chain carries TRBV6-6 and TRBJ2-7; 7 positions match TRBD2. CDR1 is MNHNY, CDR2 SVGAGI, per germline (reference sequence). Trimming cost V 2 bases and J 2 bases; bases outside gene matches: 3. This CDR3 is 14 amino acids long. DNA for the CDR3: TGTGCCAGCAGTTACGGGAGGGGTCCCTACGAGCAGTACTTC. It encodes CASSYGRGPYEQYF.

The chain combines TRBV29-1 with TRBJ2-5; D is uncertain. The CDR3 contains 12 residues. Germline values: CDR1 SQVTM, CDR2 ANQGSEA. Trimming shortened V by 7 bases and J by 5 bases, and 14 bases separated the two germline ends. The CDR3 sequence is CSATDVGETQYF. The CDR3 DNA reads as TGCAGCGCTACGGATGTTGGGGAGACCCAGTACTTC.